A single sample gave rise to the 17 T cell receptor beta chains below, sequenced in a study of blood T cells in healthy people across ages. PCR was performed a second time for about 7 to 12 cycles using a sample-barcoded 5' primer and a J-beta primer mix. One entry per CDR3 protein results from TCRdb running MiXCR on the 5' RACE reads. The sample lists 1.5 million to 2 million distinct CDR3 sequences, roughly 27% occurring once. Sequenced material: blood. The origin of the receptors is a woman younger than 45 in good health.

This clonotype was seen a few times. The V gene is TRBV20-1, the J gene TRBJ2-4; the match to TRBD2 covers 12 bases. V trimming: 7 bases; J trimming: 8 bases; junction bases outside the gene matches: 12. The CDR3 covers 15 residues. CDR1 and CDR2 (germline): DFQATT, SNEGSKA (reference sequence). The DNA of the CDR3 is TGCAGTGTCCCACCGACTAGCGGGAGTCCGGACATTCAGTACTTC. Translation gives CSVPPTSGSPDIQYF.

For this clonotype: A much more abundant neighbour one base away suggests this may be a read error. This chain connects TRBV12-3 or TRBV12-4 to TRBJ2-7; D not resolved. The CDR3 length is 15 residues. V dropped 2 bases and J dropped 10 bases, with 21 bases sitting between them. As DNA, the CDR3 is TGTGCCAGCAGTTTAACGATTGGCGGCCTTAGAACCCAGTACTTC. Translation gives CASSLTIGGLRTQYF.

The CDR3 is CAISPQATYGYTF. In DNA, the CDR3 is TGTGCCATCAGTCCCCAGGCTACCTATGGCTACACCTTC. This chain connects TRBV10-3 to TRBJ1-2; no clear D. Deletions cut 5 bases from V and 4 bases from J, with 11 bases between. The CDR3 has 13 amino acids. Germline V gene sequence: CDR1 ENHRY, CDR2 SYGVKD.

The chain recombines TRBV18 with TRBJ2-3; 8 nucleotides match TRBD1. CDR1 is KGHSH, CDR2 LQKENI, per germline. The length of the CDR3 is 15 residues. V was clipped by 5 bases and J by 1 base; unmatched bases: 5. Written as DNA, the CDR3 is TGTGCCAGCTCAGCGGACAGGGTCGGCACAGATACGCAGTATTTT. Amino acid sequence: CASSADRVGTDTQYF. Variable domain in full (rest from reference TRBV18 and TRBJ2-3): NAGVMQNPRHLVRRRGQEARLRCSPMKGHSHVYWYRQLPEEGLKFMVYLQKENIIDESGMPKERFSAEFPKEGPSILRIQQVVRGDSAAYFCASSADRVGTDTQYFGPGTRLTVL.

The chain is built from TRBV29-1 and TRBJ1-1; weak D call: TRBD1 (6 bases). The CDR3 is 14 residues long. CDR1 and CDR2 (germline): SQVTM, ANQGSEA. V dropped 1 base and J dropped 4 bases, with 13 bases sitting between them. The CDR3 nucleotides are TGCAGCGTTGAAGTTCAGGGGACGAGCACTGAAGCTTTCTTT. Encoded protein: CSVEVQGTSTEAFF.

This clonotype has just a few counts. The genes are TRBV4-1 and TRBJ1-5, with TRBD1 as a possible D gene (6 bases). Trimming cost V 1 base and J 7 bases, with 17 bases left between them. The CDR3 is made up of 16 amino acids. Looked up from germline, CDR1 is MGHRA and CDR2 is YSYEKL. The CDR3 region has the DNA TGCGCCAGCAGCCAAGTGTTCAGGGGACGGGGACAGCCCCAGCATTTT. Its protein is CASSQVFRGRGQPQHF.

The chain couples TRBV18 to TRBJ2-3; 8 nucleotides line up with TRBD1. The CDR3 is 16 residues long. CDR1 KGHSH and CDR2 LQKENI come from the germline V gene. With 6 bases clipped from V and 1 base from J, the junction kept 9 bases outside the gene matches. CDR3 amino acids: CASSPIRDRRTDTQYF. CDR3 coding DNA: TGTGCCAGCTCGCCAATCCGGGACAGGCGCACAGATACGCAGTATTTT.

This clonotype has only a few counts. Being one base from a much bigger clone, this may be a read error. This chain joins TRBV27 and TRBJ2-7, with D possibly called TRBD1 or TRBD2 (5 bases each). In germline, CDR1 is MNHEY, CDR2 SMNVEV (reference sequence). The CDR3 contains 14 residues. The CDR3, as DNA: TGTGCCGGCAGTACCCGGGACGGAACCTACGAGCAGTACTTC. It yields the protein CAGSTRDGTYEQYF.

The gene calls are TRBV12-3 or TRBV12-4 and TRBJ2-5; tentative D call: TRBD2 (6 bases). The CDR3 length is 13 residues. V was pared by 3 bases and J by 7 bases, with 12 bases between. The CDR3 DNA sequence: TGTGCCAGCAGTTTCGGGGGACTTCGGACCCAGTACTTC. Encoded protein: CASSFGGLRTQYF.

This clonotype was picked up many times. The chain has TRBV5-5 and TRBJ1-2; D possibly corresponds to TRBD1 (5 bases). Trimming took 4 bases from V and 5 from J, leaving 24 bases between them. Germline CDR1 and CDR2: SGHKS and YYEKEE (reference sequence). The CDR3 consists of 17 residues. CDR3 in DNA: TGTGCCAGCAGCCCGGGGGTCCTGGACTCCAGGCGGTATGGCTACACCTTC. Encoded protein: CASSPGVLDSRRYGYTF.

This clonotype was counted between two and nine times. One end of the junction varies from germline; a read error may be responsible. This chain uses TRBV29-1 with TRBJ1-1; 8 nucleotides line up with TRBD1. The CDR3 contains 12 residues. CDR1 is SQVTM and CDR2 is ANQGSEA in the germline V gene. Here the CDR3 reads CSVGDRNTGAFF. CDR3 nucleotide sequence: TGCAGCGTTGGGGACAGGAACACTGGAGCTTTCTTT.

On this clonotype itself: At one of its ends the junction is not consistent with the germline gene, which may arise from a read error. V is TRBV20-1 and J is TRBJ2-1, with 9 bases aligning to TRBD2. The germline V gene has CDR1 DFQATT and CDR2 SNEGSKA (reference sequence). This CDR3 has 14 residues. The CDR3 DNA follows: TGCAGTGGGGCTAGCGGGAACTCCCACAATGAGCAGTTCTTC. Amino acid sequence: CSGASGNSHNEQFF.

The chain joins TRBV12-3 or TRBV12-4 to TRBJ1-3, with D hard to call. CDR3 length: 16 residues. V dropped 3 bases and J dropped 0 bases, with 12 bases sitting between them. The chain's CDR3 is CASSLSRSLSGNTIYF. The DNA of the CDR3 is TGTGCCAGCAGTTTGTCCAGGAGCCTCTCTGGAAACACCATATATTTT.

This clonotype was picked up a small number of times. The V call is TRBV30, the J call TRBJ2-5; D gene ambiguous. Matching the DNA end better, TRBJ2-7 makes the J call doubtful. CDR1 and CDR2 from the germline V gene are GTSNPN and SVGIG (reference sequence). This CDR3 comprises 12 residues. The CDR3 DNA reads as TGTGCCTGGAATCGCCGTTTCAACGAGCAGTACTTC. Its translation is CAWNRRFNEQYF.

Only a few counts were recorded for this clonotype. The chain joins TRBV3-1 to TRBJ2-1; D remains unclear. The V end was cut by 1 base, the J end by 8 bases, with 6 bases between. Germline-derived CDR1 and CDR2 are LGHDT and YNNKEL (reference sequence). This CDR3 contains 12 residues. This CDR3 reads CASSQGPDEQFF. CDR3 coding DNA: TGTGCCAGCAGCCAAGGACCCGATGAGCAGTTCTTC.

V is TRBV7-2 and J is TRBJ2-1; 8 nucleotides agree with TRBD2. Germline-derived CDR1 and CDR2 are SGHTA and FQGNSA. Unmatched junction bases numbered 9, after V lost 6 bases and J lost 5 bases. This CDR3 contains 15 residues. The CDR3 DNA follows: TGTGCCAGCAGGAAGGCCGCGACTAGCGACAATGAGCAGTTCTTC. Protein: CASRKAATSDNEQFF.

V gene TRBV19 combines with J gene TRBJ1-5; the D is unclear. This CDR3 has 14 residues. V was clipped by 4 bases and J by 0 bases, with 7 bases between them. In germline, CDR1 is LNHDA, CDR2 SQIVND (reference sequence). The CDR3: CASSKPNSNQPQHF. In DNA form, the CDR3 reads TGTGCCAGTAGTAAGCCTAATAGCAATCAGCCCCAGCATTTT. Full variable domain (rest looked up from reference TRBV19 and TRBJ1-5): DGGITQSPKYLFRKEGQNVTLSCEQNLNHDAMYWYRQDPGQGLRLIYYSQIVNDFQKGDIAEGYSVSREKKESFPLTVTSAQKNPTAFYLCASSKPNSNQPQHFGDGTRLSIL.